The TCR beta chain described here comes from a study of human T cells and chemical hapten exposure. Turning to the study itself: Upper-back patch tests with 0.01% DPC were read at 6 days. Minor volume differences among pooled libraries chiefly drove per-sample TCR yield variation.

Stated time point: pre-sensitization, week 0. Treatment meaning: therapeutic diphenylcyclopropenone sensitization with weekly scalp DPC. As concerns this clonotype: What it recognizes is unknown. A clone one base away is much larger, so this may be a read error.

The CDR3 extends over 16 amino acids. Per germline, CDR1 LGHDT and CDR2 YNNKEL (reference sequence). V shed 1 base and J shed 1 base, with 13 bases lying between them. Study-level results: DPC sensitization left the count of TCRs above 1 in 1000 unchanged. The formation of large CDR3 similarity clusters by expanded TCRs significantly exceeded that of controls.

MiXCR, run by TCRdb on the RACE reads, gives a single entry per CDR3 protein. The table records 55,000 to 75,000 distinct CDR3 sequences, around 6.6% of them present only once. The chain couples TRBV3-1 to TRBJ1-1; unclear D gene. The material was whole blood, obtained in connection with sensitization to the hapten diphenylcyclopropenone (DPC). This TCR came from a woman in her 30s with alopecia areata. Some clones in this sample may be carry-over from other donors' samples. The CDR3 protein is CASSQGTAGWNTEAFF. The CDR3 DNA sequence: TGTGCCAGCAGCCAAGGGACGGCGGGGTGGAACACTGAAGCTTTCTTT.